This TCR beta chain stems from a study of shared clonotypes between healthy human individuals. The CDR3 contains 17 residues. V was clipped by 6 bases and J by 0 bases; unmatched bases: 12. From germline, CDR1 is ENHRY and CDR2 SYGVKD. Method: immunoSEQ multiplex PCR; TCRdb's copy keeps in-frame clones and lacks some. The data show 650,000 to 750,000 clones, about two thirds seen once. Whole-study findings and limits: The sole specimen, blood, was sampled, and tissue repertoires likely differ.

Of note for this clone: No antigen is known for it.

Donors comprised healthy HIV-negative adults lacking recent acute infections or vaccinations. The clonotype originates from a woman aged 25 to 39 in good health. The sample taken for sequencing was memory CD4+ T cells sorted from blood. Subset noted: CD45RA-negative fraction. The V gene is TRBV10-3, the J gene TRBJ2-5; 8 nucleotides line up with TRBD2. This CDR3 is CAISAGLAKRYQETQYF. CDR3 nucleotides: TGTGCCATCAGCGCCGGACTAGCAAAACGGTACCAAGAGACCCAGTACTTC.